Sequencing of this T cell receptor beta chain was carried out in a study of yellow fever vaccine responses in identical twins. With regard to this clonotype: Its cognate antigen is unknown.

MiXCR, applied by TCRdb to the RT-PCR reads, yields one record per CDR3 protein. The sample includes 15,000 or so distinct CDR3 sequences, around 80% of them seen just once. Findings and limits, study-wide: It has been reported that, in twins, the vaccine T cell response seemed partly convergent and partly personalized.

Germline V gene sequence: CDR1 SQVTM, CDR2 ANQGSEA. The CDR3 has 15 amino acids. V gave up 0 bases and J gave up 3 bases, with 11 bases separating them. The receptor comes from a young woman who received the yellow fever vaccine. The sample in question was T cells from blood (PBMCs), unsorted or a sorted subset (not recorded which), obtained before or after yellow fever vaccination (not recorded which). The chain uses TRBV29-1 and TRBJ2-2; possible D gene TRBD1, 5 bases. CDR3 loop: CSVEDPGWDTGELFF. As DNA, the CDR3 is TGCAGCGTTGAAGATCCAGGGTGGGACACCGGGGAGCTGTTTTTT.